The 4 T cell receptor beta chains in this list originate from one sample, sequenced in a study of CD8+CD57+ T cells in acquired aplastic anemia. TCR beta VDJ and CDR3 profiles were obtained from a genomic DNA template. One entry per CDR3 protein results from TCRdb running MiXCR on the reads. Counted here are about 200,000 distinct CDR3 sequences, approximately 65% occurring once; the ten biggest clones make up about three fifths. Patients picked for sequencing had shown CD8+CD57+ cell expansion detected by flow cytometry. Sequencing was carried out using sorted CD4+, CD8+, or CD8+CD57+ T cells (not recorded which) from PBMCs. The receptors originated from a human donor with aplastic anemia.

This clonotype has more than one count but fewer than ten. The chain links TRBV5-5 to TRBJ2-7; weak D call: TRBD2 (6 bases). The CDR3 is 14 amino acids. V shed 0 bases and J shed 1 base, with 8 bases lying between them. Germline assignment: CDR1 SGHKS and CDR2 YYEKEE (reference sequence). The CDR3: CASSLASASYEQYF. CDR3 nucleotide sequence: TGTGCCAGCAGCTTGGCTAGCGCTTCCTACGAGCAGTACTTC.

This clonotype was picked up many times. The chain combines TRBV20-1 with TRBJ2-4; D is ambiguous. V lost 3 bases and J lost 0, with 12 bases in between. This CDR3 contains 15 residues. Germline assignment: CDR1 DFQATT and CDR2 SNEGSKA (reference sequence). CDR3 amino acids: CSASGQVVAKNIQYF. The CDR3 DNA reads as TGCAGTGCTAGTGGTCAGGTAGTAGCCAAAAACATTCAGTACTTC.

The chain recombines TRBV19 with TRBJ1-1; no clear D gene. The CDR3 is made up of 13 amino acids. Per the germline V gene, CDR1 is LNHDA and CDR2 is SQIVND (reference sequence). With 5 bases removed from V and 1 base from J, the gap between germline ends came to 8 bases. CDR3 nucleotide sequence: TGTGCCAGTAGTCCTCCACAGAACACTGAAGCTTTCTTT. It encodes CASSPPQNTEAFF.

The chain is built from TRBV9 and TRBJ1-1; TRBD1 matches 7 bases. CDR3 size: 15 residues. CDR1 and CDR2 (germline): SGDLS, YYNGEE. The J segment lost 1 base and the V segment lost 4 bases, leaving 7 bases of the junction unmatched. The CDR3: CASSFSGGGNTEAFF. DNA for the CDR3: TGTGCCAGCAGCTTCTCAGGGGGGGGGAACACTGAAGCTTTCTTT.